Below, 30 T cell receptor beta chains from the same sample are listed, as sequenced in a study of T cells in Graves' hyperthyroidism and ophthalmopathy. Amplification targeted TCR beta CDR3 regions from RNA transcripts. The HTBI primer set was used in a first-round RT-PCR of the TCR CDR3. TCRdb recomputed calls from the multiplex PCR reads with MiXCR, one row per CDR3 protein. The sample has some 690,000 distinct CDR3 sequences; roughly 17% are singletons. Sequencing was performed on blood. These receptors came from a man aged 50-59 years with Graves' hyperthyroidism.

This clonotype occurred a few times. The V and J genes are TRBV19 and TRBJ1-4; D may be TRBD1 (5 bases). V was pared by 2 bases and J by 7 bases, with 11 bases between. The V gene's germline CDR1 is LNHDA and CDR2 SQIVND (reference sequence). The CDR3 runs to 14 residues. CDR3 coding DNA: TGTGCCAGTAGTATAAGGGGAGTTGGTGAAAAACTGTTTTTT. It is translated as CASSIRGVGEKLFF.

The sample holds many counts of this clonotype. The V call is TRBV28, the J call TRBJ2-3; the match to TRBD2 covers 10 bases. Per the germline V gene, CDR1 is MDHEN and CDR2 is SYDVKM. With V trimmed by 7 bases and J by 0 bases, 7 bases remained unmatched. This CDR3 region has 16 residues. As DNA, the CDR3 is TGTGCCAGCACTCCCCTTAGCGGGAGGAGCACAGATACGCAGTATTTT. This encodes CASTPLSGRSTDTQYF.

This clonotype was detected only a few times. This chain joins TRBV13 and TRBJ2-7; 16 positions agree with TRBD2. The CDR3 sequence is 18 residues long. Trimming at V came to 5 bases and at J to 7 bases, leaving 14 bases not matched to a gene. Germline V gives CDR1 PRHDT, CDR2 FYEKMQ (reference sequence). CDR3: CASSGESGLAGGPQEQYF. The CDR3 DNA reads as TGTGCCAGCAGCGGAGAATCGGGACTAGCGGGAGGGCCGCAAGAGCAGTACTTC.

This sequence joins TRBV11-2 and TRBJ1-2; TRBD1 matches 8 bases. V lost 7 bases to trimming and J lost 4 bases; unmatched junction nucleotides: 11. This CDR3 region has 15 residues. Germline V gene data show CDR1 as SGHAT and CDR2 as FQNNGV. The CDR3, as DNA: TGTGCCAGCACGTGGGGCGACAGGGGCCTCTATGGCTACACCTTC. Amino acids: CASTWGDRGLYGYTF.

This clonotype was observed once. J is TRBJ2-5 and V is TRBV12-3 or TRBV12-4, with TRBD2 matching over 9 bases. CDR3 size: 14 residues. Trimming took 8 bases from V and 0 from J; bases not matched to a gene: 4. The chain's CDR3 is CASGPSGNQETQYF. In DNA form, the CDR3 reads TGTGCCAGCGGGCCTAGCGGGAACCAAGAGACCCAGTACTTC.

In its sample, this clonotype was seen a few times. The chain recombines TRBV28 with TRBJ2-7, with TRBD1 as a possible D gene (6 bases). With 0 bases removed from V and 6 bases from J, the gap between germline ends came to 12 bases. Germline CDR1 and CDR2: MDHEN and SYDVKM. The CDR3 sequence is 14 residues long. The CDR3 coding sequence is TGTGCCAGCAGTTTATGGGCAGGGGAGAGCGAGCAGTACTTC. Translating gives CASSLWAGESEQYF.

This clonotype has more than one count but fewer than ten. In DNA form, the CDR3 reads TGCAGCGTTGAAGGACTAGGGGACAACCCCTACGAGCAGTACTTC. Protein product: CSVEGLGDNPYEQYF. The gene calls are TRBV29-1 and TRBJ2-7, with D possibly called TRBD1 or TRBD2 (6 bases each). The V gene's germline CDR1 is SQVTM and CDR2 ANQGSEA. The CDR3 totals 15 residues. Trimming removed 1 base at V and 2 bases at J, with 15 bases between.

The chain is built from TRBV9 and TRBJ2-7; 12 bases are shared with TRBD2. The CDR3 spans 15 residues. CDR1 is SGDLS and CDR2 is YYNGEE in the germline V gene. The V segment lost 7 bases and the J segment 2 bases; nucleotides outside the gene matches: 7. CDR3: CASSETSGSAYEQYF. The CDR3 DNA reads TGTGCCAGCTCGGAGACTAGCGGGAGCGCCTACGAGCAGTACTTC.

The sample holds many counts of this clonotype. The V call is TRBV3-1, the J call TRBJ2-3; D not resolved. The germline V gene encodes CDR1 LGHDT and CDR2 YNNKEL (reference sequence). The CDR3 runs to 16 residues. V was clipped by 3 bases and J by 2 bases, with 15 bases between them. The CDR3 region has the DNA TGTGCCAGCAGCCATTTTTTAGTTCTACCCACAGATACGCAGTATTTT. This gives the protein CASSHFLVLPTDTQYF.

A note on this clonotype: A much bigger clone sits one base away, suggesting this may be a read error. V gene TRBV5-1 combines with J gene TRBJ2-5; D remains unclear. V dropped 7 bases and J dropped 1 base, with 11 bases sitting between them. The CDR3 runs to 13 residues. CDR1 and CDR2 from the germline V gene are SGHRS and YFSETQ. Here the CDR3 DNA reads TGCGCCAGCGGACGTACACCCCAAGAGACCCAGTACTTC. It codes for CASGRTPQETQYF.

The rearrangement uses TRBV6-1 and TRBJ2-1, with TRBD1 matching over 9 bases. Germline V CDR1 and CDR2: MNHNS, SASEGT. The CDR3 has 15 amino acids. V shed 7 bases and J 7 bases; nucleotides not matched to a gene: 11. CDR3 protein: CASINTGGAWNEQFF. The CDR3 DNA follows: TGTGCCAGCATTAATACAGGGGGCGCTTGGAATGAGCAGTTCTTC.

This clonotype came up many times. The chain has TRBV30 and TRBJ1-2; perhaps TRBD1 as D (5 bases). In germline, CDR1 is GTSNPN, CDR2 SVGIG (reference sequence). Deletions cut 3 bases from V and 7 bases from J, with 18 bases between. This CDR3 comprises 14 residues. CDR3 sequence: CAWRRNDRYGGYTF. The DNA of the CDR3 is TGTGCCTGGAGGAGAAATGACAGATACGGTGGCTACACCTTC.

This clonotype was observed at least ten times. It may be a read error: a sequence one base away is much more abundant. The V call is TRBV25-1, the J call TRBJ1-1, with a weak D call TRBD1 (5 bases). CDR1 MGHDK and CDR2 SYGVNS come from the germline V gene. The V and J ends lost 2 bases and 1 base respectively, with 5 bases between them. The CDR3 runs to 13 residues. Here the CDR3 reads CASSEGTNTEAFF. In DNA, the CDR3 is TGTGCCAGCAGTGAAGGGACGAACACTGAAGCTTTCTTT. The full variable domain, its missing parts supplied by reference TRBV25-1 and TRBJ1-1, is EADIYQTPRYLVIGTGKKITLECSQTMGHDKMYWYQQDPGMELHLIHYSYGVNSTEKGDLSSESTVSRIRTEHFPLTLESARPSHTSQYLCASSEGTNTEAFFGQGTRLTVV.

This clonotype has a count of ten or more. A read error may produce the germline difference seen at one junction end. The rearrangement joins TRBV3-1 to TRBJ1-4; a possible D gene is TRBD1 (5 bases). In germline, CDR1 is LGHDT, CDR2 YNNKEL (reference sequence). This CDR3 contains 15 residues. This chain's CDR3 is CASSAPQTANEKLFF. The DNA of the CDR3 is TGTGCCAGCAGCGCCCCCCAGACAGCTAATGAGAAACTGTTTTTT. Using reference TRBV3-1 and TRBJ1-4 for the parts outside the CDR3, the full variable domain is DTAVSQTPKYLVTQMGNDKSIKCEQNLGHDTMYWYKQDSKKFLKIMFSYNNKELIINETVPNRFSPKSPDKAHLNLHINSLELGDSAVYFCASSAPQTANEKLFFGSGTQLSVL.

Ten or more counts support this clonotype. The V and J genes are TRBV11-2 and TRBJ2-7; D possibly corresponds to TRBD2 (5 bases). The V and J ends lost 4 bases and 7 bases respectively, with 14 bases between them. CDR1 and CDR2 (germline): SGHAT, FQNNGV. The length of the CDR3 is 13 residues. The CDR3 spells CASSSPRTREQYF. The CDR3 DNA reads as TGTGCCAGCAGCTCCCCCCGGACTCGGGAGCAGTACTTC.

Many counts were recorded for this clonotype. The chain recombines TRBV6-5 with TRBJ2-7; tentative D call: TRBD1 (6 bases). The CDR3 runs 15 residues. Germline V gene data show CDR1 as MNHEY and CDR2 as SVGAGI. Trimming stripped 0 bases from V and 2 bases from J, with 11 bases between. The CDR3 loop reads CASSYSRGIAYEQYF. As DNA, the CDR3 is TGTGCCAGCAGTTACTCGAGGGGGATCGCCTACGAGCAGTACTTC.

The rearrangement uses TRBV3-1 and TRBJ2-7; D is undetermined. The CDR3 totals 13 residues. V lost 5 bases, J lost 2 bases, and 10 bases lay in between. From germline, CDR1 is LGHDT and CDR2 YNNKEL (reference sequence). The CDR3 reads CASSRTAPYEQYF. In nucleotides, the CDR3 is TGTGCCAGCAGCAGGACGGCCCCCTACGAGCAGTACTTC.

This clonotype has only a few counts. The rearrangement joins TRBV7-9 to TRBJ2-3; no clear D. CDR1 is SEHNR and CDR2 is FQNEAQ in the germline V gene (reference sequence). Trimming took off 5 bases at V and 0 bases at J, with 21 bases between the two ends. There are 18 residues in the CDR3. CDR3 bases: TGTGCCAGCAGCCGGAAACGCGTAATGGAAGCTAGCACAGATACGCAGTATTTT. It encodes CASSRKRVMEASTDTQYF.

This clonotype has ten or more counts. The chain uses TRBV3-1 and TRBJ2-7; either TRBD1 or TRBD2 may fit D (6 bases each). V was clipped by 3 bases and J by 5 bases, with 14 bases between them. The CDR3 loop spans 14 amino acids. Per the germline V gene, CDR1 is LGHDT and CDR2 is YNNKEL (reference sequence). CDR3 loop: CASSQRGATDEQYF. In nucleotides, the CDR3 is TGTGCCAGCAGCCAGAGGGGGGCGACTGACGAGCAGTACTTC.

This clonotype was counted many times. This chain connects TRBV27 to TRBJ1-2; possible D gene TRBD1, 5 bases. This CDR3 has 14 residues. From germline, CDR1 is MNHEY and CDR2 SMNVEV (reference sequence). V lost 5 bases, J lost 5 bases, and 15 bases lay in between. CDR3 amino acids: CASSPPGDAYGYTF. CDR3 DNA: TGTGCCAGCAGTCCCCCGGGGGACGCGTATGGCTACACCTTC.

As concerns this clonotype: One base away lies a much larger clone, so this may be a sequencing read error. The chain joins TRBV6-2 or TRBV6-3 to TRBJ2-5, with TRBD2 matching 8 bases. CDR3 length: 15 amino acids. Unmatched junction bases numbered 3, after V lost 0 bases and J lost 3 bases. Germline lookup yields CDR1 MNHEY and CDR2 SVGEGT. In DNA form, the CDR3 reads TGTGCCAGCAGTTACTCCCGACTAGCGAAAGAGACCCAGTACTTC. Its protein product is CASSYSRLAKETQYF.

This clonotype was counted at least ten times. V is TRBV3-1 and J is TRBJ2-1, with 11 bases fitting TRBD1. J was trimmed by 7 bases and V by 4 bases; bases with no gene match: 6. CDR3 length: 15 residues. CDR1 and CDR2 from the germline V gene are LGHDT and YNNKEL (reference sequence). The CDR3 reads CASSPGQGAGNEQFF. The CDR3 DNA reads as TGTGCCAGCAGCCCCGGACAGGGGGCCGGGAATGAGCAGTTCTTC.

This clonotype was found many times. This chain uses TRBV28 with TRBJ2-7; weak D call: TRBD1 (5 bases). The V end lost 7 bases, the J end lost 2 bases, and 15 bases lay between the germline ends. This CDR3 region has 14 residues. Germline values: CDR1 MDHEN, CDR2 SYDVKM. This chain's CDR3 is CASIRDSGTYEQYF. DNA for the CDR3: TGTGCCAGCATCCGCGACAGTGGGACCTACGAGCAGTACTTC.

The chain couples TRBV25-1 to TRBJ2-1; the match to TRBD2 covers 12 bases. V lost 4 bases to trimming and J lost 4 bases; unmatched junction nucleotides: 5. CDR1 is MGHDK and CDR2 is SYGVNS in the germline V gene. The CDR3 totals 16 residues. The chain's CDR3 is CASSVAGTSGYNEQFF. The CDR3 region has the DNA TGTGCCAGCAGTGTGGCCGGGACTAGCGGGTACAATGAGCAGTTCTTC.

With regard to this clonotype: A read error may be the cause here, since a much bigger clone is one base away. This chain joins TRBV10-3 and TRBJ2-5, with D uncertain. This CDR3 has 11 residues. V was shortened by 8 bases and J by 7 bases, with 11 bases between the two germline ends. Germline V gene sequence: CDR1 ENHRY, CDR2 SYGVKD. The CDR3 loop reads CAIQDERTQYF. CDR3 nucleotides: TGTGCCATCCAGGACGAAAGGACCCAGTACTTC.

At least ten counts were recorded for this clonotype. Mismatch with germline at one junction end may stem from a read error. V usage is TRBV6-1 and J usage is TRBJ2-3, with 9 bases identical to TRBD2. Germline CDR1 reads MNHNS; CDR2 reads SASEGT. The CDR3 loop spans 17 amino acids. Written as DNA, the CDR3 is TGTGCCAGCAGAGAAGGGGCTAGCGGGAAAGTGACAGATACGCAGTATTTT. This translates into CASREGASGKVTDTQYF.

This clonotype was counted at least ten times. The chain employs TRBV12-3 or TRBV12-4 and TRBJ2-3; a possible D gene is TRBD1 (6 bases). CDR3 length: 12 amino acids. Trimming pared 11 bases from V and 6 bases from J, leaving 15 bases between. The CDR3 here is CAAKVGADTQYF. CDR3 bases: TGTGCCGCTAAGGTGGGGGCGGATACGCAGTATTTT.

This clonotype was detected only a few times. The CDR3 here is CASSFLREGANQPQHF. The CDR3 DNA is TGTGCCAGCAGTTTTCTCAGGGAAGGGGCTAATCAGCCCCAGCATTTT. The chain joins TRBV28 to TRBJ1-5, with a weak D call TRBD1 (5 bases). From germline, CDR1 is MDHEN and CDR2 SYDVKM. Trimming took 3 bases from V and 4 from J, leaving 16 bases between them. CDR3 size: 16 residues.

This clonotype has a handful of counts. J is TRBJ2-5 and V is TRBV20-1; D not certain. Trimming pared 3 bases from V and 5 bases from J, leaving 13 bases between. The CDR3 covers 13 residues. CDR1 is DFQATT, CDR2 SNEGSKA, per germline (reference sequence). The CDR3 DNA reads TGCAGTGCTAGTTTACAGATTTTGGAGACCCAGTACTTC. Its translation is CSASLQILETQYF.

This clonotype was seen many times. The chain recombines TRBV28 with TRBJ2-7; 10 bases are a match to TRBD1. This CDR3 spans 15 amino acids. Germline V CDR1 and CDR2: MDHEN, SYDVKM. The trim removed 4 bases at V and 2 bases at J, leaving 5 bases unmatched. Here the CDR3 DNA reads TGTGCCAGCAGTTGGACGGGACAGGGGCCCTACGAGCAGTACTTC. This translates into CASSWTGQGPYEQYF.